One and the same sample provided the 23 T cell receptor beta chains below, sequenced in a study of T cell responses to AZD1222 COVID-19 vaccine. Produced via immunoSEQ multiplex PCR; TCRdb's table is partial and in-frame only. The sample carries some 130,000 clones, about nine tenths recorded once. This specimen consisted of peripheral blood, obtained on day 0 of AZD1222 vaccination. The source is an adult in good health.

The chain carries TRBV9 and TRBJ1-2; D not resolved. This CDR3 is 15 amino acids long. Germline CDR1 is SGDLS and CDR2 is YYNGEE. The ends were cut back, 0 bases at V and 0 bases at J, with 9 bases in the middle. CDR3 residues: CASSVAGYANYGYTF. The CDR3 DNA reads as TGTGCCAGCAGCGTAGCCGGGTATGCTAACTATGGCTACACCTTC. Drawing the rest from reference TRBV9 and TRBJ1-2, the complete variable domain is DSGVTQTPKHLITATGQRVTLRCSPRSGDLSVYWYQQSLDQGLQFLIQYYNGEERAKGNILERFSAQQFPDLHSELNLSSLELGDSALYFCASSVAGYANYGYTFGSGTRLTVV.

J is TRBJ1-4 and V is TRBV5-1; D remains ambiguous. V was pared by 10 bases and J by 0 bases, with 13 bases between. The CDR3 has 14 residues. Germline V gives CDR1 SGHRS, CDR2 YFSETQ. This CDR3 is CASATGSTNEKLFF. Written as DNA, the CDR3 is TGCGCCTCAGCGACCGGATCAACTAATGAAAAACTGTTTTTT.

This clone was observed a single time. V usage is TRBV19 and J usage is TRBJ1-2; a weak D match, TRBD1 (5 bases). CDR1 is LNHDA, CDR2 SQIVND, per germline (reference sequence). V lost 7 bases and J 8 bases, leaving 14 bases between the germline ends. The CDR3 sequence is 12 residues long. The CDR3 DNA reads as TGTGCCAGTAAAACAGGTTTTGACGGCTACACCTTC. This sequence encodes CASKTGFDGYTF. Together with reference TRBV19 and TRBJ1-2, the CDR3 gives the full variable domain: DGGITQSPKYLFRKEGQNVTLSCEQNLNHDAMYWYRQDPGQGLRLIYYSQIVNDFQKGDIAEGYSVSREKKESFPLTVTSAQKNPTAFYLCASKTGFDGYTFGSGTRLTVV.

The gene calls are TRBV4-2 and TRBJ2-3; D not resolved. Per germline, CDR1 LGHNA and CDR2 YNFKEQ. This CDR3 has 12 residues. V gave up 0 bases and J gave up 5 bases, with 3 bases separating them. CDR3 in DNA: TGTGCCAGCAGCCAAGAAGGAGATACGCAGTATTTT. Translated: CASSQEGDTQYF.

This clone occurred a few times. V is TRBV7-3 and J is TRBJ2-3, with 13 bases matching TRBD2. The CDR3 spans 17 residues. CDR1 and CDR2 from the germline V gene are SGHTA and FQGTGA. The trim removed 5 bases at V and 1 base at J, leaving 6 bases unmatched. The CDR3 here is CASSRLAGGPGTDTQYF. CDR3 coding DNA: TGTGCCAGCAGCCGACTAGCGGGGGGCCCTGGCACAGATACGCAGTATTTT.

The gene calls are TRBV3-1 (or the pseudogene TRBV3-2) and TRBJ2-5; no clear D. V was cut by 1 base and J by 5 bases, with 5 bases left in between. CDR3 length: 12 residues. Germline V gives CDR1 LGHDT, CDR2 YNNKEL (reference sequence). The CDR3 DNA reads TGTGCCAGCAGCCAAGGTTGGGAGACCCAGTACTTC. This translates into CASSQGWETQYF.

The chain recombines TRBV7-2 with TRBJ2-2; 10 positions match TRBD1. Losses at the gene ends were 1 base for V and 2 bases for J; bases not matched to a gene: 4. CDR3 length: 17 amino acids. Germline loops: CDR1 SGHTA, CDR2 FQGNSA. CDR3 in DNA: TGTGCCAGCAGCTTAGTGGGGACAGGGGCCAACACCGGGGAGCTGTTTTTT. Its translation is CASSLVGTGANTGELFF.

This chain links TRBV9 with TRBJ2-5; 14 positions match TRBD2. Germline assignment: CDR1 SGDLS and CDR2 YYNGEE. The CDR3 is made up of 18 amino acids. Trimming at V came to 3 bases and at J to 1 base, leaving 8 bases not matched to a gene. The CDR3 loop is CASSASGLAGGVQETQYF. Here the CDR3 DNA reads TGTGCCAGCAGCGCATCTGGACTAGCGGGGGGAGTCCAAGAGACCCAGTACTTC.

J is TRBJ1-1 and V is TRBV18; D gene unclear. Germline CDR1 reads KGHSH; CDR2 reads LQKENI. CDR3 length: 13 amino acids. Trimming removed 3 bases from V and 4 bases from J, with 9 bases in between. The CDR3 DNA sequence: TGTGCCAGCTCACCGGGCCACGGCACTGAAGCTTTCTTT. This translates into CASSPGHGTEAFF.

The V gene is TRBV30, the J gene TRBJ1-2; no definite D call. Germline V gene lookup returns CDR1 GTSNPN and CDR2 SVGIG (reference sequence). V was cut by 3 bases and J by 2 bases, with 16 bases left in between. The length of the CDR3 is 15 residues. The CDR3 here is CAWSPSRGANYGYTF. The CDR3 DNA reads as TGTGCCTGGAGCCCCAGCCGGGGAGCAAACTATGGCTACACCTTC.

The rearrangement links TRBV24-1 to TRBJ1-1; D unclear. The length of the CDR3 is 13 residues. Germline CDR1 reads KGHDR; CDR2 reads SFDVKD. The V end lost 2 bases, the J end lost 1 base, and 4 bases lay between the germline ends. The CDR3 region is CATSDSANTEAFF. The CDR3 coding sequence is TGTGCCACCAGTGATTCAGCGAACACTGAAGCTTTCTTT.

This chain uses TRBV6-2 or TRBV6-3 with TRBJ1-6; D is unresolved. The CDR3 contains 14 residues. Per the germline V gene, CDR1 is MNHEY and CDR2 is SVGEGT. Trimming removed 1 base from V and 6 bases from J, with 7 bases in between. The CDR3 sequence: CASSYLGGNSPLHF. The CDR3, as DNA: TGTGCCAGCAGTTACTTGGGAGGTAATTCACCCCTCCACTTT.

This chain links TRBV5-8 with TRBJ2-1, with 11 bases fitting TRBD2. Per the germline V gene, CDR1 is SGHTS and CDR2 is YDEGEE. Trimming removed 4 bases from V and 4 bases from J; junction bases left unmatched: 4. The CDR3 has 15 residues. Here the CDR3 DNA reads TGTGCCAGCAGCAAGCTAGCGGGGGGATACAATGAGCAGTTCTTC. This sequence encodes CASSKLAGGYNEQFF.

J is TRBJ1-2 and V is TRBV5-1; D is uncertain. Germline V CDR1 and CDR2: SGHRS, YFSETQ. The CDR3 consists of 16 residues. The V end lost 0 bases, the J end lost 4 bases, and 16 bases lay between the germline ends. The CDR3 region is CASSLASDGRSYGYTF. CDR3 DNA: TGCGCCAGCAGCTTGGCTTCAGACGGAAGATCCTATGGCTACACCTTC.

DNA of the CDR3: TGCGCCAGCAGCTTGGGGGACAGGGCCACAGATACGCAGTATTTT. Amino acids: CASSLGDRATDTQYF. This chain links TRBV5-1 with TRBJ2-3; 9 bases align to TRBD1. V shed 0 bases, J shed 2 bases, and the junction held 1 base outside the gene matches. This CDR3 spans 15 amino acids. CDR1 and CDR2 (germline): SGHRS, YFSETQ.

In this sample, this clone turned up once. The rearrangement joins TRBV7-9 to TRBJ2-2; 8 bases line up with TRBD1. Germline V lookup: CDR1 SEHNR, CDR2 FQNEAQ (reference sequence). The CDR3 is 18 residues long. With V trimmed by 5 bases and J by 0 bases, 11 bases remained unmatched. The CDR3 reads CASSPIGGQAPNTGELFF. In DNA form, the CDR3 reads TGTGCCAGCAGCCCAATTGGGGGACAGGCCCCGAACACCGGGGAGCTGTTTTTT.

Of note for this clone: An end of the junction does not agree with germline; a read error may underlie this. The rearrangement joins TRBV2 to TRBJ2-7, with unresolved D. The CDR3 has 10 amino acids. Germline assignment: CDR1 SNHLY and CDR2 FYNNEI. In nucleotides, the CDR3 is TGTGCCAGCAGCGAAGGCGAGCAGTACTTC. Residues: CASSEGEQYF.

The chain joins TRBV23-1 to TRBJ2-3; maybe TRBD1 (5 bases). TRBV23-1 is an ORF for which the function is uncertain. The V end was cut by 8 bases, the J end by 4 bases, with 16 bases between. CDR3 size: 14 residues. The CDR3 reads CASPPQGRADTQYF. CDR3 in DNA: TGCGCCAGCCCCCCCCAGGGTCGGGCAGATACGCAGTATTTT.

The chain carries TRBV6-5 and TRBJ2-2; D unclear. V was shortened by 0 bases and J by 0 bases, with 2 bases between the two germline ends. CDR3 length: 14 residues. CDR1 and CDR2 from the germline V gene are MNHEY and SVGAGI. CDR3 sequence (DNA): TGTGCCAGCAGTTACTCAACGAACACCGGGGAGCTGTTTTTT. This encodes CASSYSTNTGELFF.

This sequence joins TRBV7-2 and TRBJ2-2, with a tentative D call TRBD2 (6 bases). V was cut by 2 bases and J by 4 bases, with 20 bases left in between. The CDR3 is 18 amino acids. Germline assignment: CDR1 SGHTA and CDR2 FQGNSA. DNA for the CDR3: TGTGCCAGCAGCTTAACCAACCCCGGGTCGCGGGGCACCGGGGAGCTGTTTTTT. This gives the protein CASSLTNPGSRGTGELFF.

This chain connects TRBV24-1 to TRBJ2-1, with D possibly being TRBD2 (7 bases). Germline V gene data show CDR1 as KGHDR and CDR2 as SFDVKD. V was shortened by 1 base and J by 9 bases, with 15 bases between the two germline ends. This CDR3 comprises 15 residues. The CDR3 here is CATSDFGGQGFEQFF. In DNA, the CDR3 is TGTGCCACCAGTGATTTCGGGGGGCAGGGCTTTGAGCAGTTCTTC.

The genes are TRBV20-1 and TRBJ1-5; D unresolved. Germline CDR1 is DFQATT and CDR2 is SNEGSKA (reference sequence). V was pared by 3 bases and J by 0 bases, with 15 bases between. CDR3 length equals 16 residues. The CDR3: CSASEVRAGSNQPQHF. The DNA of the CDR3 is TGCAGTGCTAGTGAAGTTCGGGCGGGTAGCAATCAGCCCCAGCATTTT.

This chain connects TRBV27 to TRBJ2-2, with 7 positions matching TRBD2. Per germline, CDR1 MNHEY and CDR2 SMNVEV (reference sequence). Trimming at V came to 6 bases and at J to 5 bases, leaving 9 bases not matched to a gene. CDR3 length: 15 amino acids. CDR3 amino acids: CASRPFTGGTGELFF. In nucleotides, the CDR3 is TGTGCCAGCAGACCTTTTACCGGGGGGACCGGGGAGCTGTTTTTT.